The 2 T cell receptor beta chains in this list originate from one sample, sequenced in a study of T cells in Graves' hyperthyroidism and ophthalmopathy. TCR beta CDR3 sequences were amplified from RNA transcripts. A set of HTBI primers served as the primers for a first-round RT-PCR of the TCR CDR3. Via MiXCR, TCRdb re-called the multiplex PCR reads, giving one row per CDR3 protein. The sample includes some 700,000 distinct CDR3 sequences, roughly 17% of them seen just once. The sequencing input was blood. The receptors were sampled from a man aged 45-60 years with Graves' hyperthyroidism.

The chain joins TRBV20-1 to TRBJ2-7; 7 nucleotides agree with TRBD2. V lost 3 bases, J lost 3 bases, and 11 bases stayed unmatched. CDR1 is DFQATT and CDR2 is SNEGSKA in the germline V gene (reference sequence). CDR3 size: 15 residues. The CDR3 nucleotides read TGCAGTGCTAGGGGGAGGGAGGCTGCGATCTACGAGCAGTACTTC. Translated, it gives CSARGREAAIYEQYF.

This clonotype was recorded at least ten times. The gene calls are TRBV24-1 and TRBJ2-1; D might be TRBD1 (5 bases). The CDR3 loop spans 16 amino acids. The germline V gene encodes CDR1 KGHDR and CDR2 SFDVKD. V lost 0 bases and J lost 6, with 14 bases in between. CDR3 residues: CATSDLLSQGTNEQFF. Written as DNA, the CDR3 is TGTGCCACCAGTGATTTGCTGAGTCAGGGTACCAATGAGCAGTTCTTC.